Listed below are T cell receptor beta chains from one sample, sequenced in a study of T cells expressing NK-cell markers. Following a re-call of the 5' RACE reads, TCRdb has one entry per CDR3 protein and lacks DNA. The specimen's table records 150,000 to 180,000 distinct CDR3 sequences. The sample consisted of blood T cells: a sorted CD56 or NKG2C T cell subset, CD4+ or CD8+ T cells, or bulk PBMC T cells (not recorded which). The receptors were sampled from a woman between 45 and 65 years old in good health. The CDR3 runs from the conserved cysteine through the conserved F or W.

>TRBV27|15|TRBJ2-3
CASSYSGDSADTQYF
>TRBV28|12|TRBJ2-1
CASSPRQARQFF
>TRBV2|16|TRBJ1-4
CASSGPGDATNEKLFF
>TRBV11-2|16|TRBJ2-1
CASSLVAGGLYNEQFF
>TRBV7-8|17|TRBJ2-2
CASSLATGARITGELFF
>TRBV29-1|17|TRBJ1-3
CSVEDGPGEPGGNTIYF
>TRBV5-6|17|TRBJ2-3
CASSLLIVPHTIDTQYF
>TRBV27|11|TRBJ2-1
CASSSPAEQFF
>TRBV4-1|15|TRBJ2-2
CASSQEASGTGELFF
>TRBV7-9|14|TRBJ1-4
CASSLGGLNEKLFF
>TRBV30|13|TRBJ2-7
CAWSVGSSYEQYF
>TRBV15|16|TRBJ1-5
CATSRVTGDSNQPQHF
>TRBV12-3/TRBV12-4|15|TRBJ2-1
CASSPVGTVVNEQFF
>TRBV14|16|TRBJ2-1
CASSLVGSGVYNEQFF
>TRBV5-5|15|TRBJ2-3
CASSSELRETDTQYF
>TRBV27|15|TRBJ1-5
CASRSGAYSNQPQHF
>TRBV12-3/TRBV12-4|12|TRBJ2-5
CASTHEGETQYF
>TRBV9|14|TRBJ2-7
CASSVEGNRYEQYF
>TRBV10-2|15|TRBJ2-3
CASSEQRASTDTQYF
>TRBV27|15|TRBJ1-5
CASSSGASGNQPQHF
>TRBV13|15|TRBJ1-1
CASSTRTSMNTEAFF
>TRBV9|14|TRBJ1-5
CASSVGDSNQPQHF
>TRBV12-3/TRBV12-4|17|TRBJ1-1
CASSLLLSIRRSTEAFF
>TRBV9|15|TRBJ2-7
CASSHFPGRPYEQYF
>TRBV6-1|14|TRBJ1-5
CASSAVGGNQPQHF
>TRBV7-9|15|TRBJ1-3
CASSIDRLSGNTIYF
>TRBV7-3|13|TRBJ2-7
CASSLGGDYEQYF
>TRBV28|14|TRBJ2-2
CASSLLDSFWELFF
>TRBV7-8|13|TRBJ2-7
CASSDGPGYEQYF
>TRBV6-1|16|TRBJ2-1
CASSESRGHPGNEQFF
>TRBV19|16|TRBJ1-4
CASSIGSEATNEKLFF
>TRBV6-2/TRBV6-3|15|TRBJ2-1
CASRPGVSSYNEQFF
>TRBV20-1|17|TRBJ2-5
CSARDWAHGDFQETQYF
>TRBV10-3|13|TRBJ2-1
CAISQSSYNEQFF
>TRBV5-1|15|TRBJ1-1
CASSFNRGAGTEAFF
>TRBV12-3/TRBV12-4|16|TRBJ2-3
CASRVPSYNRTDTQYF
>TRBV7-9|16|TRBJ1-1
CASSLGPGGDVTEAFF
>TRBV19|13|TRBJ2-1
CASRGSFYNEQFF
>TRBV6-1|15|TRBJ2-5
CASSRDRGGGETQYF
>TRBV9|13|TRBJ2-1
CASSVALRGEQFF